This T cell receptor (beta chain) was documented in a study of T cell responses to AZD1222 COVID-19 vaccine. The V and J ends lost 6 bases and 6 bases respectively, with 15 bases between them. The germline V gene has CDR1 MDHEN and CDR2 SYDVKM. This CDR3 is built from 14 residues. Turning to this clone: Its antigen is still unknown.

Study outcomes and limitations: Reports say nearly half of spike-specific TCRs go after unmutated variant regions. Spike-specific TCRs gained breadth and depth after people received two AZD1222 doses.

Repertoires were generated with immunoSEQ multiplex PCR, while TCRdb's copy carries only in-frame clones and drops some. This table holds some 92,000 clones, over 80% found once. The sequence derives from an adult in good health. This sequence joins TRBV28 and TRBJ1-5; possible D gene TRBD1, 5 bases. The sequencing here drew on peripheral blood, taken on day 0 of AZD1222 vaccination. CDR3 in DNA: TGTGCCAGCAGGAACGGGGGGAGAGGTCAGCCCCAGCATTTT. Translated: CASRNGGRGQPQHF.